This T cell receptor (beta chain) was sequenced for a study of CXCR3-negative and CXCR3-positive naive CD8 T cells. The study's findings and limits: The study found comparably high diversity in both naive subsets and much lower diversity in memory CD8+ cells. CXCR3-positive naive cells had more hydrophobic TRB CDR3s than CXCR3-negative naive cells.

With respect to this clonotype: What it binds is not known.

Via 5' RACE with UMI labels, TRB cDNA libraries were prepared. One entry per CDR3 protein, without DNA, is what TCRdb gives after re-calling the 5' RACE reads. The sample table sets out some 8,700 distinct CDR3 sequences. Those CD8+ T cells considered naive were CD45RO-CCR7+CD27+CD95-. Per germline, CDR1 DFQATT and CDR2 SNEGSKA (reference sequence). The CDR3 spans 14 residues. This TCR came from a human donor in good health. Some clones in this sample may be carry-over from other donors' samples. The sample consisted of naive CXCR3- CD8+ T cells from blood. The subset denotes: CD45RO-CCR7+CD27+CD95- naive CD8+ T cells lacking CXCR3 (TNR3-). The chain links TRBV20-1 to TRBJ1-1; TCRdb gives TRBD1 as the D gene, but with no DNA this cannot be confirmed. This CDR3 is CSAIQGGGGTEAFF.